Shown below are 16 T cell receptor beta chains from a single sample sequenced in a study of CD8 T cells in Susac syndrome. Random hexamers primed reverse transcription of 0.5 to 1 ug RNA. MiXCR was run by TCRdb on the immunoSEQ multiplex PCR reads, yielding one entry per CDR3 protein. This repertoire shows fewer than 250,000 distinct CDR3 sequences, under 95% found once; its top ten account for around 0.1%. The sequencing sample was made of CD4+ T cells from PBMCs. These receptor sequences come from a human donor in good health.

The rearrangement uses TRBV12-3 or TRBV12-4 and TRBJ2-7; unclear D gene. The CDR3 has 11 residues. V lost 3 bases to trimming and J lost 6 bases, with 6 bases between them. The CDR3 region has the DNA TGTGCCAGCAGTTTTTCGATCGAGCAGTACTTC. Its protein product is CASSFSIEQYF.

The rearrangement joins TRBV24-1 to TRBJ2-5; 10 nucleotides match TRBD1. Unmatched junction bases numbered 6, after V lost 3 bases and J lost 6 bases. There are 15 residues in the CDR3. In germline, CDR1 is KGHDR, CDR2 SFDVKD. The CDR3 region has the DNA TGTGCCACCAGTGATCCGACAGGGGGCGGACAGACCCAGTACTTC. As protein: CATSDPTGGGQTQYF.

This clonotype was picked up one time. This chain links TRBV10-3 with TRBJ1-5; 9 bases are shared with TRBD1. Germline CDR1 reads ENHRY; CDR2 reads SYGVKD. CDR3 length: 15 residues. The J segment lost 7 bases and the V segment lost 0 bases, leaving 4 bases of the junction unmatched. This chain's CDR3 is CAISESGQGQQPQHF. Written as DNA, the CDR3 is TGTGCCATCAGTGAGTCGGGACAGGGTCAACAGCCCCAGCATTTT.

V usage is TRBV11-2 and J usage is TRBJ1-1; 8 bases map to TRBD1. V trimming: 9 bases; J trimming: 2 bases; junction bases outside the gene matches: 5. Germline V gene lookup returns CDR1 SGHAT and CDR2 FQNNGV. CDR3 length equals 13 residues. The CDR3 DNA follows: TGTGCCAGTAGGGGACAGGTAAACACTGAAGCTTTCTTT. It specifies CASRGQVNTEAFF.

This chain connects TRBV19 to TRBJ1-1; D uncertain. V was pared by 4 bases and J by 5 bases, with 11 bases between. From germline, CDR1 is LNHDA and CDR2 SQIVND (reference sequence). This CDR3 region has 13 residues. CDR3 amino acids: CASSTLGRTEAFF. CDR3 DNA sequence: TGTGCCAGTAGTACCCTCGGGAGGACTGAAGCTTTCTTT.

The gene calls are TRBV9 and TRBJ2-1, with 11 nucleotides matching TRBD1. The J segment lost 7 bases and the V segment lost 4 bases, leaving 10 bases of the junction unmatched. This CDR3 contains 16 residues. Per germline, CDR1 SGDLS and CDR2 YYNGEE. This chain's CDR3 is CASSPREGQGGNEQFF. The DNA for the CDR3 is TGTGCCAGCAGCCCCCGAGAGGGACAGGGGGGGAATGAGCAGTTCTTC. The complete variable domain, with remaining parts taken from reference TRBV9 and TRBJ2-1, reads DSGVTQTPKHLITATGQRVTLRCSPRSGDLSVYWYQQSLDQGLQFLIQYYNGEERAKGNILERFSAQQFPDLHSELNLSSLELGDSALYFCASSPREGQGGNEQFFGPGTRLTVL.

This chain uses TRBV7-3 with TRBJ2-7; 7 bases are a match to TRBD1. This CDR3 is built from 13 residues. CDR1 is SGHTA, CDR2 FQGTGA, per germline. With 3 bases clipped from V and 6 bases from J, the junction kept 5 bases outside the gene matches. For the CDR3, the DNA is TGTGCCAGCAGCTTCGATCCAGGGGGCGAGCAGTACTTC. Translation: CASSFDPGGEQYF.

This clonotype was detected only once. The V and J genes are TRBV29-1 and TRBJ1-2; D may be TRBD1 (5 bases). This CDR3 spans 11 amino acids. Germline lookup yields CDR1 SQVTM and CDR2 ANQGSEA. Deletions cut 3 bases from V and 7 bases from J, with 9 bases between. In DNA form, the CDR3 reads TGCAGCGTTGAGAGGGGACGTGGCTACACCTTC. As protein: CSVERGRGYTF.

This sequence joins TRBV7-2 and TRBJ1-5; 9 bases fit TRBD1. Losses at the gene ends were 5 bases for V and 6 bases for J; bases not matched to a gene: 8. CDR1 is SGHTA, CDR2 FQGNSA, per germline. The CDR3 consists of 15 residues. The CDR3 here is CASSEGQGNRQPQHF. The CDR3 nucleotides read TGTGCCAGCAGCGAGGGACAGGGAAACCGTCAGCCCCAGCATTTT.

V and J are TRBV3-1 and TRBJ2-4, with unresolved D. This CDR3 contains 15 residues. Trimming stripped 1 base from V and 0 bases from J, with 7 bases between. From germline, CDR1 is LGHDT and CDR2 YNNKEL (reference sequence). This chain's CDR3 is CASSQGDLAKNIQYF. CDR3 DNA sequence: TGTGCCAGCAGCCAAGGGGATTTAGCCAAAAACATTCAGTACTTC. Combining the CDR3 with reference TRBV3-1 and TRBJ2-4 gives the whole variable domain DTAVSQTPKYLVTQMGNDKSIKCEQNLGHDTMYWYKQDSKKFLKIMFSYNNKELIINETVPNRFSPKSPDKAHLNLHINSLELGDSAVYFCASSQGDLAKNIQYFGAGTRLSVL.

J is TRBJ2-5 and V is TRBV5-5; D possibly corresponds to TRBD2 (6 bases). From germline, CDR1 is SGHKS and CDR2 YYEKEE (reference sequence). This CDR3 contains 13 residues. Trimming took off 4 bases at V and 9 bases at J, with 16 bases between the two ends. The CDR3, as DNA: TGTGCCAGCAGCCTTACGGGACTCCCTGCCCAGTACTTC. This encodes CASSLTGLPAQYF. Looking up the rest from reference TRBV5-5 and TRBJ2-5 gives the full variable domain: DAGVTQSPTHLIKTRGQQVTLRCSPISGHKSVSWYQQVLGQGPQFIFQYYEKEERGRGNFPDRFSARQFPNYSSELNVNALLLGDSALYLCASSLTGLPAQYFGPGTRLLVL.

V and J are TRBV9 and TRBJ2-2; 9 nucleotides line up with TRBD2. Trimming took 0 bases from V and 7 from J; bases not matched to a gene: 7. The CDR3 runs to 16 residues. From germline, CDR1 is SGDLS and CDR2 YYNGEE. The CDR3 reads CASSVGSRGGIGELFF. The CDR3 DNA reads TGTGCCAGCAGCGTAGGCTCGCGGGGGGGCATCGGGGAGCTGTTTTTT.

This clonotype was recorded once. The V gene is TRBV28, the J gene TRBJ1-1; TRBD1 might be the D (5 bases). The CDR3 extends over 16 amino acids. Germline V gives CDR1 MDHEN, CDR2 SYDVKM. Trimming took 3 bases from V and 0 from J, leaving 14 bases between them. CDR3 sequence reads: CASSFRVGVMNTEAFF. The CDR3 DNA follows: TGTGCCAGCAGTTTCAGGGTAGGGGTCATGAACACTGAAGCTTTCTTT.

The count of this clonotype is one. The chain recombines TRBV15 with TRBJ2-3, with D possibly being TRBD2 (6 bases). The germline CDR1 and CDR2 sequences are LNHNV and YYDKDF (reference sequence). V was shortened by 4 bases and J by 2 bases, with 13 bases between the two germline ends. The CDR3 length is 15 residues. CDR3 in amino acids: CATSTLGGATDTQYF. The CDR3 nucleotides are TGTGCCACCAGCACCCTTGGCGGGGCCACAGATACGCAGTATTTT.

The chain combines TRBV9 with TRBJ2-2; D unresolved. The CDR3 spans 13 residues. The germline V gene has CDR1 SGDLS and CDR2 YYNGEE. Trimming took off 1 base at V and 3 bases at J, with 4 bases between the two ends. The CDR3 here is CASSVFDTGELFF. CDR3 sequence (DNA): TGTGCCAGCAGCGTATTTGACACCGGGGAGCTGTTTTTT.

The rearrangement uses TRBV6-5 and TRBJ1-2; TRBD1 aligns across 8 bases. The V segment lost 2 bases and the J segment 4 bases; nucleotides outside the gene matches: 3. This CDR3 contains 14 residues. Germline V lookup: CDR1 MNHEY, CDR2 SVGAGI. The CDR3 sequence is CASSYGRGLYGYTF. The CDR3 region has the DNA TGTGCCAGCAGTTACGGCAGGGGGCTCTATGGCTACACCTTC.